This T cell receptor (beta chain) was obtained from a study of T cell repertoires in ileal Crohn's disease. Study at large: Postoperative therapy was given to about half: 10 to 12 thiopurines, around 20 anti-TNF agents. Biopsies of the neoterminal ileum at postoperative colonoscopy form M6 samples. Points from the study as a whole: Within the first postoperative year, endoscopy came at median roughly 7.3 months. Endoscopic recurrence occurred in every patient whose clonality exceeded 26.8%.

The data were produced by immunoSEQ multiplex PCR, yet TCRdb's version contains in-frame clones alone and is incomplete. The table includes 55,000 to 65,000 clones, approximately 88% detected once. This sample's time point: neoterminal ileum biopsy at postoperative endoscopy, about 6 months after surgery. This CDR3 is 14 amino acids long. The V gene's germline CDR1 is LNHDA and CDR2 SQIVND (reference sequence). With 7 bases clipped from V and 6 bases from J, the junction kept 6 bases outside the gene matches. In regard to this clone: The antigen is undetermined.

The origin of this receptor is an adult with Crohn's disease. The gene calls are TRBV19 and TRBJ2-2; 9 positions match TRBD1. Sequenced: ileal tissue. This chain's CDR3 is CASNIQGAPGELFF. The DNA for the CDR3 is TGTGCCAGTAACATACAGGGGGCACCCGGGGAGCTGTTTTTT.